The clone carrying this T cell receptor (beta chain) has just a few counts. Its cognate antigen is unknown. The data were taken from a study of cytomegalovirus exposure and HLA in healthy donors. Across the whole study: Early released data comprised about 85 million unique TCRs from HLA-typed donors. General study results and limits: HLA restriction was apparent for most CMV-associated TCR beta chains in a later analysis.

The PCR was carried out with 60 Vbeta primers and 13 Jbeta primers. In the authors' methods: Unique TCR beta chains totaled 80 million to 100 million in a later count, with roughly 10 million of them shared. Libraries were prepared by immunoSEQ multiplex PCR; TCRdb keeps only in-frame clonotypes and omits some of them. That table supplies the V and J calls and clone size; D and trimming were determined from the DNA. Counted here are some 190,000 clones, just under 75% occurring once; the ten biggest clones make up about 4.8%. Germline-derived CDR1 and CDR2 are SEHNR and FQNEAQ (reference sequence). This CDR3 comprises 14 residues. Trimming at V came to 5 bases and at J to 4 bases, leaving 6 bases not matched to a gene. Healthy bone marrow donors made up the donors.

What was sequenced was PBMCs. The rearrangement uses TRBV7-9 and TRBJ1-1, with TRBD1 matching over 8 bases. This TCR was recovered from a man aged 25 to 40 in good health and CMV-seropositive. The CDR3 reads CASSKTGGGTEAFF. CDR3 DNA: TGTGCCAGCAGCAAAACAGGGGGAGGCACTGAAGCTTTCTTT.